This entry features one T cell receptor beta chain sequence. No antigen is known for it. CDR1 and CDR2 from the germline V gene are SNHLY and FYNNEI. The CDR3 is made up of 15 amino acids. With 6 bases clipped from V and 4 bases from J, the junction kept 7 bases outside the gene matches. The sample is drawn from a study of cytomegalovirus exposure and HLA in healthy donors. The study's findings and limits: High sensitivity and specificity were reportedly achieved when the classifier diagnosed cytomegalovirus status. Rates of TCR association differed by HLA locus in a later analysis, with DRB1 highest and HLA-C lowest. Most CMV-associated TCR beta chains appeared HLA-restricted in a later analysis.

In the PCR, 60 Vbeta and 13 Jbeta primers were used. As handled by the study authors: In a later analysis, some 80 million unique TCR beta chains included roughly 11 million shared by two or more donors. TCRdb's copy holds only in-frame clones and misses some; the assay was immunoSEQ multiplex PCR. The V and J calls and the clone size are those of that table, but D and trimming were determined from the DNA. Reported are roughly 69,000 clones; the ten largest clones contain 1.5% to 2%. This clonotype originated in a woman under 40 in good health and CMV-seronegative. The sample was PBMCs. This chain links TRBV2 with TRBJ2-5; 11 bases fit TRBD2. CDR3 sequence (DNA): TGTGCCAGCAGCCCAACTAGCGGGGGAGGAGAGACCCAGTACTTC. Translated, it gives CASSPTSGGGETQYF.